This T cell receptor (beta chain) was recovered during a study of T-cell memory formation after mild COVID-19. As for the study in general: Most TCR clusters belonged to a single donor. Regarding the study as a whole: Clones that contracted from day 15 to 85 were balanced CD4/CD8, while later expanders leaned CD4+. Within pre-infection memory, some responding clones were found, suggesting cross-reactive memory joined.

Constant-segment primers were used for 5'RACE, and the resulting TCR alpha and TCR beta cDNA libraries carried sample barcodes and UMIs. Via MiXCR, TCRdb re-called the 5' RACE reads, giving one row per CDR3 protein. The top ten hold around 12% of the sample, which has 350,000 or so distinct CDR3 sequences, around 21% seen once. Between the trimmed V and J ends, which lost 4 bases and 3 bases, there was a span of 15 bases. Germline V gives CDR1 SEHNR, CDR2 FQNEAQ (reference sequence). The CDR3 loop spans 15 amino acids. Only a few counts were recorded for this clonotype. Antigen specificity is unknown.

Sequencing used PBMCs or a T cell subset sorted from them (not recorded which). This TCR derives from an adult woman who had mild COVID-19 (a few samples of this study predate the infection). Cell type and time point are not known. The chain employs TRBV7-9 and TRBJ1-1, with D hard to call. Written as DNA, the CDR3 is TGTGCCAGCAGCTCTGGGCCCCGTAATCACACTGAAGCTTTCTTT. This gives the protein CASSSGPRNHTEAFF.